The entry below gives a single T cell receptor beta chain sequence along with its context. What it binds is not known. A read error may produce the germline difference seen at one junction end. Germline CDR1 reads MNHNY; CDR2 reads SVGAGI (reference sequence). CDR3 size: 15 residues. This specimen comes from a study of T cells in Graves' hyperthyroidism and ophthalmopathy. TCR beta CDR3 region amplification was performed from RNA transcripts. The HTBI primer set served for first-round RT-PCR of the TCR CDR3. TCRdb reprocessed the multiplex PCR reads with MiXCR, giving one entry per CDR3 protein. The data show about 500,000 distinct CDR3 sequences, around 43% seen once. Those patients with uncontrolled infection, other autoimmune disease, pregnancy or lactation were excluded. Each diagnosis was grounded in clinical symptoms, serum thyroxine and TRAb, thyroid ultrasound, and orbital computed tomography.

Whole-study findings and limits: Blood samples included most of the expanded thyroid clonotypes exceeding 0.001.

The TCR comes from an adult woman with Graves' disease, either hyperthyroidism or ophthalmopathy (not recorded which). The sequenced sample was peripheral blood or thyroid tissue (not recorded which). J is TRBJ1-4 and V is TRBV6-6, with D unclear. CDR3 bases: TGTGCCATCAGTGGATCGGGCGCAACTAATGAAAAACTGTTTTTT. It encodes CAISGSGATNEKLFF.